This T cell receptor beta chain is from a study of T cell repertoires in cytomegalovirus infection. TCRdb ran MiXCR on the reads and lists one entry per CDR3 protein. This sample has about 330,000 distinct CDR3 sequences, with over 7.5% found just once. V was clipped by 1 base and J by 1 base, with 7 bases between them. CDR3 size: 14 residues. Germline CDR1 and CDR2: MNHEY and SVGEGT. This receptor was identified in a human donor in good health (CMV status not recorded). Some clones in this sample may be carry-over from other donors' samples. The specimen sequenced was PBMCs. This sequence joins TRBV6-2 or TRBV6-3 and TRBJ1-1; D remains unclear. In DNA, the CDR3 is TGTGCCAGCAGTTACTTACAGAGGAACACTGAAGCTTTCTTT. It is translated as CASSYLQRNTEAFF.